This TCR beta chain was obtained from a study of blood T cell repertoires in COVID-19. Clones were read by immunoSEQ multiplex PCR, and TCRdb kept only the in-frame ones, dropping some. The data show over 150,000 clones, over 70% seen once. Trimming left V 0 bases short and J 8 bases short, with 18 bases between. Germline assignment: CDR1 LGHDT and CDR2 YNNKEL (reference sequence). The CDR3 covers 16 residues. The receptor was isolated from a woman in her sixties with acute or convalescent COVID-19. Sequenced sample: peripheral blood. The rearrangement joins TRBV3-1 (or the pseudogene TRBV3-2) to TRBJ2-3; weak D call: TRBD1 (6 bases). The CDR3 DNA follows: TGTGCCAGCAGCCAAGAGGGGGCCCTCGTGCGAGCTACGCAGTATTTT. Its translation: CASSQEGALVRATQYF.